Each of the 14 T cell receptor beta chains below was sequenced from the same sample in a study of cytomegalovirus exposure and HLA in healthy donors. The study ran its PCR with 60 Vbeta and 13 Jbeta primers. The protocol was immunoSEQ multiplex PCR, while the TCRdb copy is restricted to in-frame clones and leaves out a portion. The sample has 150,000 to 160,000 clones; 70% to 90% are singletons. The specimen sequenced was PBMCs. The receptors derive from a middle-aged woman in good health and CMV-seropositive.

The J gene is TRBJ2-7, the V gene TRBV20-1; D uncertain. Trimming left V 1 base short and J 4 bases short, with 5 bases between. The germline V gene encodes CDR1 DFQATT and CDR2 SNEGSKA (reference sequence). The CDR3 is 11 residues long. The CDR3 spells CSARARYEQYF. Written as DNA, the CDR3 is TGCAGTGCTAGAGCTAGATACGAGCAGTACTTC.

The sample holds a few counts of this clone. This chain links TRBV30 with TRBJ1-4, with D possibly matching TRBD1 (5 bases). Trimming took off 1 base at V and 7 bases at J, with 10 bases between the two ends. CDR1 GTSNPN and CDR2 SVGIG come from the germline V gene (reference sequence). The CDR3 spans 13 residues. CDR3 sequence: CAWSGQGREKLFF. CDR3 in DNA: TGTGCCTGGAGTGGGCAGGGTCGTGAAAAACTGTTTTTT. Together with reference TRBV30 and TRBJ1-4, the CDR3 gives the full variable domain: SQTIHQWPATLVQPVGSPLSLECTVEGTSNPNLYWYRQAAGRGLQLLFYSVGIGQISSEVPQNLSASRPQDRQFILSSKKLLLSDSGFYLCAWSGQGREKLFFGSGTQLSVL.

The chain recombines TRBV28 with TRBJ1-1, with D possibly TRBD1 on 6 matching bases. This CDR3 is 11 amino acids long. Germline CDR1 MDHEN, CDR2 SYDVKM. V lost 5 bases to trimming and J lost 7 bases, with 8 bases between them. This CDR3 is CASSIRGEAFF. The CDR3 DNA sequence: TGTGCCAGCAGTATCAGGGGTGAAGCTTTCTTT. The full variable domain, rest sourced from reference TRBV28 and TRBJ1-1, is DVKVTQSSRYLVKRTGEKVFLECVQDMDHENMFWYRQDPGLGLRLIYFSYDVKMKEKGDIPEGYSVSREKKERFSLILESASTNQTSMYLCASSIRGEAFFGQGTRLTVV.

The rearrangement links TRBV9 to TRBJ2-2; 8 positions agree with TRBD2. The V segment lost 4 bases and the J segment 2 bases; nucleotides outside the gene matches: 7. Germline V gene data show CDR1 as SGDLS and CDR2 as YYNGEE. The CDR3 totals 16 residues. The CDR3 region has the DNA TGTGCCAGCAGCCTCACTAGCGGAGGTAACACCGGGGAGCTGTTTTTT. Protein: CASSLTSGGNTGELFF. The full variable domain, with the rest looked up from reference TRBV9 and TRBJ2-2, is DSGVTQTPKHLITATGQRVTLRCSPRSGDLSVYWYQQSLDQGLQFLIQYYNGEERAKGNILERFSAQQFPDLHSELNLSSLELGDSALYFCASSLTSGGNTGELFFGEGSRLTVL.

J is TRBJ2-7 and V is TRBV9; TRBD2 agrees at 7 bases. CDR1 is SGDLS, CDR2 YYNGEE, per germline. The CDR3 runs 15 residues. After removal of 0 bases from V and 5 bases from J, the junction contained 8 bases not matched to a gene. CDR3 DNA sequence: TGTGCCAGCAGCGTAGACGGGAGGACGATGAACGAGCAGTACTTC. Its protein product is CASSVDGRTMNEQYF.

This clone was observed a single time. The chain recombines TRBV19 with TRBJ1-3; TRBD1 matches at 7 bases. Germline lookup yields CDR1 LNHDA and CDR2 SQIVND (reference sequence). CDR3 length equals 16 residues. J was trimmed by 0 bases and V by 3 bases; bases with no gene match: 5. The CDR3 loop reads CASSISQGISGNTIYF. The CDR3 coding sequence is TGTGCCAGTAGTATCTCACAGGGGATCTCTGGAAACACCATATATTTT.

CDR3 bases: TGTGCCAGCAGCGCCGGGGGGACTAGCGGGAGGGCCTTGAATGAGCAGTTCTTC. This sequence encodes CASSAGGTSGRALNEQFF. The genes are TRBV9 and TRBJ2-1, with 16 bases identical to TRBD2. After removal of 3 bases from V and 7 bases from J, the junction contained 10 bases not matched to a gene. The CDR3 covers 18 residues. Germline-derived CDR1 and CDR2 are SGDLS and YYNGEE.

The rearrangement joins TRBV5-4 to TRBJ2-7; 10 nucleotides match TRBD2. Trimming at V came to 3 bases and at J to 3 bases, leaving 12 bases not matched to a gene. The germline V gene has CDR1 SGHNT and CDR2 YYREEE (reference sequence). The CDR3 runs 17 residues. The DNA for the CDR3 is TGTGCCAGCAGCTCGGGACTAGCGACTCTAGGTGACTACGAGCAGTACTTC. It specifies CASSSGLATLGDYEQYF.

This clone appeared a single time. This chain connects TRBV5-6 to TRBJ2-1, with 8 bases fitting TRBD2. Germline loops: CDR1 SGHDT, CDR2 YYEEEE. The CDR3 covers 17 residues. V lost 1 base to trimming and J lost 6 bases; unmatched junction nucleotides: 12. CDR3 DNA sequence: TGTGCCAGCAGCTTGCGGGGGGGGCCGCTGGGGGGCAATGAGCAGTTCTTC. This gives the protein CASSLRGGPLGGNEQFF.

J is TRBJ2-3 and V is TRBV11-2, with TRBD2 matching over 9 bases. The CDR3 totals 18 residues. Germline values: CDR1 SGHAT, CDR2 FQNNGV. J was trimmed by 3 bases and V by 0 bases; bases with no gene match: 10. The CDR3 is CASSLEPRGSGSTDTQYF. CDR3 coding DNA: TGTGCCAGCAGCTTAGAGCCCCGGGGTAGCGGGAGTACAGATACGCAGTATTTT.

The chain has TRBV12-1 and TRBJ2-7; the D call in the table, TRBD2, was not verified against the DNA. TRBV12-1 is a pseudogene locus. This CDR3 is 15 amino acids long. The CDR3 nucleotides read TGTGCCAGCAGCGGATGGACTAGCGGCTTTTACGAGCAGTACTTC. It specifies CASSGWTSGFYEQYF.

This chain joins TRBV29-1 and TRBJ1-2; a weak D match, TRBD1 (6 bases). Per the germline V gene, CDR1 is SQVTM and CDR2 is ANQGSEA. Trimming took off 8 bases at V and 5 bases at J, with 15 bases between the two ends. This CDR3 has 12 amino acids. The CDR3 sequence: CSSRDRRYGYTF. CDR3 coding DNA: TGCAGCTCCCGCGACAGGCGGTATGGCTACACCTTC.

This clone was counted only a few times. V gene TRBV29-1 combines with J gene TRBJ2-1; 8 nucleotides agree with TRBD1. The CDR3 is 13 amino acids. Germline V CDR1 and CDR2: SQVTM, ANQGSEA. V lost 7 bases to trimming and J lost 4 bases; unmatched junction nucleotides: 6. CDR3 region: CSGTGTGYNEQFF. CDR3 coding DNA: TGCAGCGGCACCGGGACAGGATACAATGAGCAGTTCTTC.

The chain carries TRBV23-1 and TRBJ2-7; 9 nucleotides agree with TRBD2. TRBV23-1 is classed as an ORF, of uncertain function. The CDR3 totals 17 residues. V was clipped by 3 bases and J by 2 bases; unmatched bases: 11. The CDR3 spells CASSQQLSGRNAYEQYF. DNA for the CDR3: TGCGCCAGCAGTCAGCAGCTTAGCGGGAGAAACGCCTACGAGCAGTACTTC.